These 27 T cell receptor beta chains share one sample of origin, sequenced in a study of monozygotic twins with cystic fibrosis. Sequenced by immunoSEQ multiplex PCR; TCRdb stores in-frame clones only, minus some. This table holds roughly 24,000 clones, approximately 97% found once. Specimen: blood. All receptors derive from a girl under 18 with cystic fibrosis.

V and J are TRBV2 and TRBJ1-1; TRBD1 is a possible D gene (6 bases). This CDR3 comprises 14 residues. Per the germline V gene, CDR1 is SNHLY and CDR2 is FYNNEI. V gave up 5 bases and J gave up 0 bases, with 10 bases separating them. The CDR3 sequence is CASSLQGLNTEAFF. Written as DNA, the CDR3 is TGTGCCAGCAGTCTACAGGGTCTGAACACTGAAGCTTTCTTT.

This clone was seen only once. V gene TRBV7-9 combines with J gene TRBJ2-2; 11 nucleotides match TRBD2. This CDR3 has 17 residues. The V and J ends lost 3 bases and 6 bases, in that order; junction bases with no gene match: 9. CDR1 and CDR2 from the germline V gene are SEHNR and FQNEAQ (reference sequence). CDR3 region: CASSLSLSGRAAGELFF. In DNA form, the CDR3 reads TGTGCCAGCAGCTTGTCCCTTAGCGGGAGGGCCGCCGGGGAGCTGTTTTTT.

The chain's CDR3 is CASSWDSPYEQYF. The CDR3, as DNA: TGTGCCAGCAGCTGGGACAGTCCCTACGAGCAGTACTTC. V gene TRBV7-9 combines with J gene TRBJ2-7, with TRBD1 identical over 7 bases. This CDR3 is 13 amino acids long. The trim removed 4 bases at V and 2 bases at J, leaving 2 bases unmatched. Germline V gives CDR1 SEHNR, CDR2 FQNEAQ (reference sequence).

J is TRBJ2-1 and V is TRBV2, with a tentative D call TRBD1 (6 bases). The CDR3 covers 14 residues. Trimming pared 7 bases from V and 2 bases from J, leaving 12 bases between. Germline CDR1 SNHLY, CDR2 FYNNEI. CDR3 in amino acids: CASTPQGAYNEQFF. The DNA for the CDR3 is TGTGCCAGCACGCCACAGGGTGCCTACAATGAGCAGTTCTTC.

The J gene is TRBJ2-7, the V gene TRBV11-2; D not resolved. The germline gives CDR1 SGHAT, CDR2 FQNNGV. This CDR3 has 14 amino acids. The V end was cut by 4 bases, the J end by 4 bases, with 14 bases between. CDR3 sequence reads: CASSSFRRRYEQYV. CDR3 coding DNA: TGTGCCAGCAGCTCATTCCGTCGGCGATACGAGCAGTACGTC.

This clone has a single count. The rearrangement links TRBV7-9 to TRBJ2-1; D ambiguous. V dropped 5 bases and J dropped 5 bases, with 7 bases sitting between them. This CDR3 has 12 amino acids. CDR1 and CDR2 from the germline V gene are SEHNR and FQNEAQ (reference sequence). CDR3 residues: CASSEWDNEQFF. Written as DNA, the CDR3 is TGTGCCAGCAGCGAGTGGGACAATGAGCAGTTCTTC.

This chain uses TRBV4-3 with TRBJ2-7; D gene unclear. V lost 0 bases, J lost 2 bases, and 8 bases lay in between. The CDR3 contains 14 residues. Germline values: CDR1 LGHNA, CDR2 YSLEER. CDR3 residues: CASSQDALTYEQYF. CDR3 in DNA: TGCGCCAGCAGCCAAGATGCCCTAACCTACGAGCAGTACTTC.

This chain uses TRBV28 with TRBJ1-3; D unresolved. V gave up 5 bases and J gave up 8 bases, with 16 bases separating them. The CDR3 runs to 14 residues. In germline, CDR1 is MDHEN, CDR2 SYDVKM. This CDR3 is CASSPLRPLDTIYF. The CDR3 region has the DNA TGTGCCAGCAGTCCCCTACGCCCGCTTGACACCATATATTTT.

This rearrangement joins TRBV4-3 to TRBJ2-1; D may be TRBD2 (7 bases). The germline CDR1 and CDR2 sequences are LGHNA and YSLEER. Trimming took 1 base from V and 10 from J, leaving 17 bases between them. CDR3 length: 15 amino acids. CDR3 residues: CASSQGGLLRGEQFF. The CDR3 nucleotides are TGCGCCAGCAGCCAAGGGGGGCTCCTGCGGGGGGAGCAGTTCTTC.

The V call is TRBV4-1, the J call TRBJ2-3; D is unclear. The CDR3 has 19 amino acids. Trimming stripped 0 bases from V and 3 bases from J, with 22 bases between. Germline loops: CDR1 MGHRA, CDR2 YSYEKL. The CDR3 region is CASSQDWSRGAGSTDTQYF. CDR3 nucleotides: TGCGCCAGCAGCCAAGACTGGTCGAGAGGTGCCGGCTCAACAGATACGCAGTATTTT.

J is TRBJ2-2 and V is TRBV5-1; 8 bases line up with TRBD1. The junction had 5 bases not matched to a gene; V was cut back by 3 bases and J by 7 bases. Per the germline V gene, CDR1 is SGHRS and CDR2 is YFSETQ. The CDR3 covers 14 residues. This CDR3 is CASSSGQGGGELFF. The DNA for the CDR3 is TGCGCCAGCAGCTCAGGACAGGGTGGCGGGGAGCTGTTTTTT.

The chain couples TRBV6-1 to TRBJ2-1; the D call may be TRBD1 or TRBD2 (5 bases each). The germline V gene has CDR1 MNHNS and CDR2 SASEGT. V lost 8 bases, J lost 5 bases, and 13 bases lay in between. This CDR3 contains 13 residues. The CDR3 region has the DNA TGTGCCAGCCTCCGGGACCGTAACAATGAGCAGTTCTTC. Protein product: CASLRDRNNEQFF.

The V and J genes are TRBV10-3 and TRBJ1-2; 7 positions agree with TRBD1. Germline CDR1 ENHRY, CDR2 SYGVKD. V was clipped by 5 bases and J by 3 bases; unmatched bases: 6. The CDR3 has 14 residues. The CDR3 reads CAISRQGADYGYTF. The CDR3 region has the DNA TGTGCCATCAGTCGACAGGGCGCGGACTATGGCTACACCTTC.

V gene TRBV7-2 combines with J gene TRBJ2-5; D is uncertain. The CDR3 spans 13 residues. The V end was cut by 7 bases, the J end by 1 base, with 10 bases between. From germline, CDR1 is SGHTA and CDR2 FQGNSA. The CDR3 DNA reads TGTGCCAGCACCACCCGGGCCCAAGAGACCCAGTACTTC. It codes for CASTTRAQETQYF.

V usage is TRBV28 and J usage is TRBJ2-7; 12 nucleotides agree with TRBD2. Unmatched junction bases numbered 1, after V lost 2 bases and J lost 2 bases. Looked up from germline, CDR1 is MDHEN and CDR2 is SYDVKM. CDR3 length: 15 residues. The CDR3, as DNA: TGTGCCAGCAGTTTACTAGCGGGAGGGCCCTACGAGCAGTACTTC. This gives the protein CASSLLAGGPYEQYF.

This clone occurred once. At one end, the junction sequence differs from germline, possibly due to a read error. The V call is TRBV7-7, the J call TRBJ2-7; D call uncertain. From germline, CDR1 is SSHAT and CDR2 FNYEAQ (reference sequence). CDR3 length: 13 amino acids. In DNA form, the CDR3 reads TGTGCTAGCAGCATAGGACCGGCGTACGAGCAGTACTTC. It yields the protein CASSIGPAYEQYF.

This rearrangement joins TRBV6-5 to TRBJ1-1, with D possibly matching TRBD1 (6 bases). The V gene's germline CDR1 is MNHEY and CDR2 SVGAGI. V was trimmed by 8 bases and J by 1 base, leaving 11 bases between them. This CDR3 has 13 amino acids. CDR3 residues: CASQGTPNTEAFF. The CDR3 DNA reads as TGTGCCAGCCAAGGGACACCGAACACTGAAGCTTTCTTT.

This rearrangement joins TRBV4-3 to TRBJ1-2; TRBD1 is a possible D gene (6 bases). The CDR3 is made up of 13 amino acids. Germline V gene data show CDR1 as LGHNA and CDR2 as YSLEER. V lost 0 bases to trimming and J lost 7 bases, with 9 bases between them. CDR3 DNA sequence: TGCGCCAGCAGCCAAGAAAGGGGGGCTGGCTACACCTTC. The encoded protein is CASSQERGAGYTF.

The CDR3 loop is CASSSRGMTWETQYF. The CDR3 DNA sequence: TGTGCCAGCAGCTCTCGGGGCATGACATGGGAGACCCAGTACTTC. The J gene is TRBJ2-5, the V gene TRBV28; D may be TRBD1 or TRBD2 (5 bases each). Germline CDR1 reads MDHEN; CDR2 reads SYDVKM. V lost 6 bases, J lost 5 bases, and 19 bases lay in between. This CDR3 comprises 15 residues.

This clone showed up just once. The chain couples TRBV19 to TRBJ2-1; tentatively, D is TRBD2 (5 bases). The germline V and J ends were trimmed by 6 bases and 8 bases, with 14 bases remaining between them. The CDR3 runs to 13 residues. Germline CDR1 LNHDA, CDR2 SQIVND (reference sequence). The CDR3 here is CASSKTGSDEQFF. In DNA form, the CDR3 reads TGTGCCAGTAGCAAAACGGGGAGTGATGAGCAGTTCTTC.

CDR3 region: CASSWNLAGGLYEQYF. CDR3 bases: TGCGCCAGCAGCTGGAACCTAGCGGGAGGGCTATACGAGCAGTACTTC. The chain links TRBV5-1 to TRBJ2-7; 12 bases map to TRBD2. V was clipped by 3 bases and J by 4 bases; unmatched bases: 8. This CDR3 spans 16 amino acids. The germline CDR1 and CDR2 sequences are SGHRS and YFSETQ.

The V gene is TRBV14, the J gene TRBJ2-7; D gene unclear. With 1 base removed from V and 0 bases from J, the gap between germline ends came to 7 bases. CDR1 is SGHDN, CDR2 FVKESK, per germline. This CDR3 spans 14 amino acids. CDR3 amino acids: CASSQGVLSYEQYF. The CDR3 DNA is TGTGCCAGCAGCCAAGGGGTGCTCTCCTACGAGCAGTACTTC.

The chain joins TRBV9 to TRBJ1-2, with 8 bases aligning to TRBD1. V shed 4 bases and J 8 bases; nucleotides not matched to a gene: 10. Germline V CDR1 and CDR2: SGDLS, YYNGEE. The CDR3 sequence is 14 residues long. The CDR3, as DNA: TGTGCCAGCAGCAGCCCAGGGGGCGCGTGGGGCTACACCTTC. Encoded protein: CASSSPGGAWGYTF.

V is TRBV28 and J is TRBJ1-1; no clear D gene. V was cut by 2 bases and J by 2 bases, with 12 bases left in between. Germline values: CDR1 MDHEN, CDR2 SYDVKM. CDR3 length equals 15 residues. The DNA of the CDR3 is TGTGCCAGCAGTTTAGAGGGAACCTATAACACTGAAGCTTTCTTT. It yields the protein CASSLEGTYNTEAFF. The whole variable domain, remainder taken from reference TRBV28 and TRBJ1-1, is DVKVTQSSRYLVKRTGEKVFLECVQDMDHENMFWYRQDPGLGLRLIYFSYDVKMKEKGDIPEGYSVSREKKERFSLILESASTNQTSMYLCASSLEGTYNTEAFFGQGTRLTVV.

For the CDR3, the DNA is TGTGCCAGCAGCCTTAGACCCCGAAGCTCCTCCCGGGAGCTGTTTTTT. Protein sequence: CASSLRPRSSSRELFF. The V gene is TRBV7-9, the J gene TRBJ2-2; no firm D call. The V end was cut by 5 bases, the J end by 9 bases, with 22 bases between. Germline V gives CDR1 SEHNR, CDR2 FQNEAQ (reference sequence). This CDR3 is 16 amino acids long.

The chain recombines TRBV5-1 with TRBJ2-1; D possibly corresponds to TRBD2 (6 bases). The CDR3 contains 14 residues. CDR1 is SGHRS and CDR2 is YFSETQ in the germline V gene. V lost 5 bases and J lost 8, with 17 bases in between. The CDR3 protein is CASRGTGGAHEQFF. As DNA, the CDR3 is TGCGCCAGCAGAGGGACCGGGGGAGCTCATGAGCAGTTCTTC.

The rearrangement uses TRBV7-8 and TRBJ2-3; possible D gene TRBD2, 6 bases. The germline CDR1 and CDR2 sequences are SGHVS and FQNEAQ. This CDR3 is built from 14 residues. The ends were cut back, 5 bases at V and 0 bases at J, with 9 bases in the middle. The CDR3 DNA follows: TGTGCCAGCAGCCCAAGCGGGAGCACAGATACGCAGTATTTT. This codes for CASSPSGSTDTQYF.